This T cell receptor (beta chain) was recorded in a study of technical replicates of blood from several donors. Using immunoSEQ multiplex PCR, the repertoire was profiled, and TCRdb retains in-frame clones only, with some absent. The sample includes roughly 16,000 clones, more than 75% of them seen just once. J lost 2 bases, V lost 1 base, and 7 bases had no gene match. The germline V gene has CDR1 WNHNN and CDR2 SYGVQD (reference sequence). CDR3 length equals 17 residues. The receptor's source is a human donor in good health. Sequenced: PBMCs. The genes are TRBV10-1 and TRBJ2-2, with 7 bases fitting TRBD2. CDR3 DNA: TGCGCCAGCAGTGAGTTGACGGGAGGATTCAACACCGGGGAGCTGTTTTTT. As protein: CASSELTGGFNTGELFF.